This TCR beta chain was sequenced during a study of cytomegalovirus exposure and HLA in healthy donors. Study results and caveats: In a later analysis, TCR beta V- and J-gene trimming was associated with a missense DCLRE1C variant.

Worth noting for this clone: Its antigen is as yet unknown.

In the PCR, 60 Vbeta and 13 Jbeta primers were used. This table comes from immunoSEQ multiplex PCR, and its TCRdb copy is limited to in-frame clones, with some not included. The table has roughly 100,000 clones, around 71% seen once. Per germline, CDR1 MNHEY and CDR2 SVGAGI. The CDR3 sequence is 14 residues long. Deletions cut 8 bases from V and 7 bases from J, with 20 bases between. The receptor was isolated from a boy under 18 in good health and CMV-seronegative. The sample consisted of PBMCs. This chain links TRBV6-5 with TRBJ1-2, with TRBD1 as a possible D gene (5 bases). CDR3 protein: CASAAGPGVLGYTF. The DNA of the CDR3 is TGTGCCAGCGCCGCAGGGCCCGGTGTCCTTGGCTACACCTTC.